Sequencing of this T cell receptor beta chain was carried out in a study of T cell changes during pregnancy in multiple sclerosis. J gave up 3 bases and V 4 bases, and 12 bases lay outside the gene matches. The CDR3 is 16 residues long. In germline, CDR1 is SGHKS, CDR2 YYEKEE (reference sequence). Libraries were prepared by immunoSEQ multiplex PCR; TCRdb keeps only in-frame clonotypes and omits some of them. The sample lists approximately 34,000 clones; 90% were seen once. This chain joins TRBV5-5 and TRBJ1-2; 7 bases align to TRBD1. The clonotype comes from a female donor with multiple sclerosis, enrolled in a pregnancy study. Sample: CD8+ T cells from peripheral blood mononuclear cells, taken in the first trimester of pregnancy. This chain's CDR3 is CASSPATGQAYYGYTF. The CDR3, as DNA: TGTGCCAGCAGCCCAGCAACCGGACAGGCCTACTATGGCTACACCTTC.